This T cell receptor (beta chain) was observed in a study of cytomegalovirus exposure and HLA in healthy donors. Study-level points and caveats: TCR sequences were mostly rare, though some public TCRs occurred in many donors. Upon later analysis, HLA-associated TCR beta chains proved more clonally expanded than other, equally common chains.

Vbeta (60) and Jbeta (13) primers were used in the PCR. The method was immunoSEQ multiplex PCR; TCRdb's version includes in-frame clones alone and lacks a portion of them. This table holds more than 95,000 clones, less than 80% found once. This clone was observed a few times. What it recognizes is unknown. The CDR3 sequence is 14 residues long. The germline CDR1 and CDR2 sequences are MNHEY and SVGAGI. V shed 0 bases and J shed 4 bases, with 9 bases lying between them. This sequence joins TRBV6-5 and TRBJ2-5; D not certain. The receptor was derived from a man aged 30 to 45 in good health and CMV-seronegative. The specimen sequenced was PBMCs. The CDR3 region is CASSYSATPETQYF. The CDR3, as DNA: TGTGCCAGCAGTTACTCAGCCACTCCAGAGACCCAGTACTTC.